Following are 12 T cell receptor beta chains from one sample sequenced in a study of blood T cell repertoires in COVID-19. Method: immunoSEQ multiplex PCR; TCRdb's copy keeps in-frame clones and lacks some. The sample shows roughly 340,000 clones, around 87% of them seen only once. Sequencing was done on a sample of peripheral blood. These TCRs come from a woman in her forties or fifties with COVID-19, enrolled during active disease.

CDR3 protein: CASSTPRSHYGYTF. The CDR3 DNA sequence: TGTGCCAGTAGTACCCCTAGGAGCCACTATGGCTACACCTTC. The rearrangement joins TRBV19 to TRBJ1-2; no reliable D call. The CDR3 runs to 14 residues. CDR1 is LNHDA and CDR2 is SQIVND in the germline V gene (reference sequence). V lost 4 bases and J lost 3, with 12 bases in between.

The rearrangement uses TRBV9 and TRBJ1-3; D unclear. The CDR3 spans 14 residues. Germline CDR1 and CDR2: SGDLS and YYNGEE. Trimming took 0 bases from V and 0 from J, leaving 4 bases between them. The CDR3 DNA follows: TGTGCCAGCAGCGTAGGCGTCTCTGGAAACACCATATATTTT. It translates to CASSVGVSGNTIYF.

This clone was seen only once. The rearrangement uses TRBV7-2 and TRBJ2-5, with D maybe TRBD1 (6 bases). This CDR3 spans 15 amino acids. Trimming left V 0 bases short and J 4 bases short, with 12 bases between. Germline CDR1 and CDR2: SGHTA and FQGNSA. The CDR3 nucleotides are TGTGCCAGCAGCTTAGCGGGGGCCAACCGAGAGACCCAGTACTTC. This encodes CASSLAGANRETQYF. The whole variable domain, filled in from reference TRBV7-2 and TRBJ2-5, reads GAGVSQSPSNKVTEKGKDVELRCDPISGHTALYWYRQSLGQGLEFLIYFQGNSAPDKSGLPSDRFSAERTGGSVSTLTIQRTQQEDSAVYLCASSLAGANRETQYFGPGTRLLVL.

The gene calls are TRBV11-3 and TRBJ2-1; tentatively, D is TRBD1 (6 bases). Trimming cost V 1 base and J 6 bases, with 13 bases left between them. Germline CDR1 reads SGHNT; CDR2 reads YENEEA. This CDR3 spans 15 amino acids. The CDR3 coding sequence is TGTGCCAGCAGCTTAGGGACCTCGGACAGCAATGAGCAGTTCTTC. This codes for CASSLGTSDSNEQFF.

The chain combines TRBV7-2 with TRBJ2-5; 7 positions match TRBD2. The CDR3 covers 15 residues. V lost 5 bases to trimming and J lost 7 bases; unmatched junction nucleotides: 13. Germline lookup yields CDR1 SGHTA and CDR2 FQGNSA. This CDR3 is CASSGEGYGSATQYF. CDR3 DNA: TGTGCCAGCAGCGGGGAGGGGTACGGGTCGGCGACCCAGTACTTC.

The V gene is TRBV5-1, the J gene TRBJ2-7, with D possibly TRBD2 on 5 matching bases. The ends were cut back, 6 bases at V and 5 bases at J, with 21 bases in the middle. The CDR3 consists of 15 residues. Germline V gene sequence: CDR1 SGHRS, CDR2 YFSETQ. CDR3 DNA: TGCGCCAGCACCCACTCCCGGGTGCTCGGGGACGAGCAGTACTTC. It encodes CASTHSRVLGDEQYF.

The chain combines TRBV6-5 with TRBJ2-3; 10 positions match TRBD2. CDR3 size: 15 residues. Germline CDR1 MNHEY, CDR2 SVGAGI. The V and J ends lost 4 bases and 4 bases, in that order; junction bases with no gene match: 5. Written as DNA, the CDR3 is TGTGCCAGCAGTTGGCCAGCGGGAGGGTCAGATACGCAGTATTTT. Its protein product is CASSWPAGGSDTQYF.

This clone was seen a handful of times. The chain uses TRBV18 and TRBJ1-5; D ambiguous. The CDR3 runs to 15 residues. CDR1 is KGHSH, CDR2 LQKENI, per germline. Deletions cut 6 bases from V and 0 bases from J, with 12 bases between. CDR3 DNA sequence: TGTGCCAGCTCGCAGGAACGGCTTAGCAATCAGCCCCAGCATTTT. This sequence encodes CASSQERLSNQPQHF.

The chain is built from TRBV5-4 and TRBJ2-7; tentative D call: TRBD1 (6 bases). This CDR3 has 13 residues. V was shortened by 4 bases and J by 9 bases, with 17 bases between the two germline ends. Germline V gene sequence: CDR1 SGHNT, CDR2 YYREEE (reference sequence). CDR3 amino acids: CASSPGQDVRQYF. The CDR3 coding sequence is TGTGCCAGCAGCCCGGGACAAGACGTGCGGCAGTACTTC.

V is TRBV12-3 or TRBV12-4 and J is TRBJ1-2; 7 nucleotides match TRBD1. The CDR3 contains 12 residues. With 5 bases clipped from V and 12 bases from J, the junction kept 9 bases outside the gene matches. Here the CDR3 DNA reads TGTGCCAGCAGTACGGGCAGGGGGAACAACACCTTC. This gives the protein CASSTGRGNNTF.

The chain combines TRBV11-3 with TRBJ2-3; 10 nucleotides line up with TRBD2. From germline, CDR1 is SGHNT and CDR2 YENEEA. The V and J ends lost 5 bases and 6 bases, in that order; junction bases with no gene match: 11. CDR3 size: 16 residues. CDR3 coding DNA: TGTGCCAGCAGCCTAACCGGGACTAGCGTGAAGGATACGCAGTATTTT. This sequence encodes CASSLTGTSVKDTQYF.

The rearrangement joins TRBV7-3 to TRBJ2-2; no clear D gene. Trimming removed 2 bases from V and 6 bases from J, with 13 bases in between. The CDR3 extends over 15 amino acids. The germline CDR1 and CDR2 sequences are SGHTA and FQGTGA. CDR3 amino acids: CASSLFLGLAGELFF. CDR3 sequence (DNA): TGTGCCAGCAGCTTATTCCTAGGTCTCGCCGGGGAGCTGTTTTTT. Combining the CDR3 with reference TRBV7-3 and TRBJ2-2 gives the whole variable domain GAGVSQTPSNKVTEKGKYVELRCDPISGHTALYWYRQSLGQGPEFLIYFQGTGAADDSGLPNDRFFAVRPEGSVSTLKIQRTERGDSAVYLCASSLFLGLAGELFFGEGSRLTVL.